A selection of T cell receptor beta chains follows, all from one sample in a study of T-cell memory formation after mild COVID-19. TCRdb processed the 5' RACE reads anew with MiXCR; each CDR3 protein has one entry. This sample has 250,000 or so distinct CDR3 sequences, with 8.5% to 9.5% found just once. The sequenced sample consisted of PBMCs or a T cell subset sorted from them (not recorded which). These receptors all come from a man aged 18 to 29 who had mild COVID-19 (a few samples of this study predate the infection). Cell type and time point are not known. The CDR3 runs from the conserved cysteine through the conserved F or W. Each record gives: clone size, D gene, J gene, V gene, CDR3 protein, CDR3 DNA. D genes are given only for firm matches. The size field is filled for only some rows; it gives once, few, many or a size class.

NA,TRBD1,TRBJ1-5,TRBV2,CASSEGGQGYQPQHF,TGTGCCAGCAGTGAAGGAGGACAGGGGTATCAGCCCCAGCATTTT
NA,NA,TRBJ1-1,TRBV12-3/TRBV12-4,CASRSGSNTEAFF,TGTGCCAGCAGGTCCGGGAGTAACACTGAAGCTTTCTTT
few,TRBD1,TRBJ2-3,TRBV20-1,CSAAPGQGATDTQYF,TGCAGTGCAGCCCCGGGACAGGGGGCAACAGATACGCAGTATTTT
few,NA,TRBJ2-3,TRBV7-9,CASSPLPGRGTDTQYF,TGTGCCAGCAGCCCTCTGCCGGGACGGGGCACAGATACGCAGTATTTT
many,TRBD2,TRBJ2-1,TRBV4-1,CASSQATSGVYNEQFF,TGCGCCAGCAGCCAAGCTACCAGCGGGGTTTACAATGAGCAGTTCTTC
NA,NA,TRBJ2-7,TRBV11-2,CASSASPSGAYEQYF,TGTGCCAGCAGCGCAAGCCCGAGCGGAGCCTACGAGCAGTACTTC
few,NA,TRBJ2-1,TRBV12-3/TRBV12-4,CASSLVFPGNEQFF,TGTGCCAGCAGTTTGGTCTTTCCGGGGAATGAGCAGTTCTTC
NA,NA,TRBJ2-7,TRBV30,CAWSGIYEQYF,TGTGCCTGGAGTGGGATCTACGAGCAGTACTTC
few,NA,TRBJ2-7,TRBV6-1,CASSGPGASYEQYF,TGTGCCAGCAGTGGGCCAGGGGCCTCCTACGAGCAGTACTTC
few,NA,TRBJ1-5,TRBV6-6,CASSSSHRIGNQPQHF,TGTGCCAGCAGTTCCTCTCATAGAATAGGCAATCAGCCCCAGCATTTT
NA,NA,TRBJ1-2,TRBV6-5,CASSYSTILNRRHFYGYTF,TGTGCCAGCAGTTACTCGACCATACTTAATAGGAGACACTTCTATGGCTACACCTTC
many,TRBD2,TRBJ2-7,TRBV3-1,CASSQSQRGTDEQYF,TGTGCCAGCAGCCAGTCCCAGCGGGGGACTGACGAGCAGTACTTC
NA,NA,TRBJ2-5,TRBV7-2,CASSLVGQQRETQYF,TGTGCCAGCAGCTTAGTAGGTCAGCAACGCGAGACCCAGTACTTC
few,TRBD1,TRBJ1-2,TRBV7-9,CASSTLAGQGVHLAF,TGTGCCAGCAGCACGCTAGCGGGACAGGGAGTCCATCTCGCCTTC
NA,NA,TRBJ2-1,TRBV3-1,CASSQDASSYNEQFF,TGTGCCAGCAGCCAAGACGCTAGCTCCTACAATGAGCAGTTCTTC
few,NA,TRBJ1-5,TRBV19,CASSDQDYFPQHF,TGTGCCAGTAGTGACCAGGACTACTTTCCCCAGCATTTT
few,TRBD1,TRBJ1-3,TRBV5-4,CASSLRTGAGNTIYF,TGTGCCAGCAGCTTGCGGACAGGGGCTGGAAACACCATATATTTT
NA,NA,TRBJ1-6,TRBV5-1,CASSLGGGSISPLHF,TGCGCCAGCAGCTTGGGTGGCGGCAGCATCTCACCCCTCCACTTT
few,NA,TRBJ1-1,TRBV3-1,CASSSRWGGVFTEAFF,TGTGCCAGCAGCTCCCGTTGGGGGGGCGTTTTCACTGAAGCTTTCTTT
few,NA,TRBJ1-1,TRBV7-9,CASSPPGRPTEAFF,TGTGCCAGCAGCCCGCCGGGACGGCCCACTGAAGCTTTCTTT
many,NA,TRBJ2-1,TRBV5-1,CASRSGPYNEQFF,TGCGCCAGCAGATCAGGGCCGTACAATGAGCAGTTCTTC
few,NA,TRBJ1-2,TRBV9,CASSPSRQNYGYTF,TGTGCCAGCAGCCCGAGTAGGCAGAACTATGGCTACACCTTC
NA,NA,TRBJ2-5,TRBV7-9,CASSGIQETQYF,TGTGCCAGCAGTGGGATTCAAGAGACCCAGTACTTC
NA,NA,TRBJ2-3,TRBV7-2,CASSPDRAVDTQYF,TGTGCCAGCTCCCCGGACCGGGCGGTCGACACGCAGTATTTT
NA,NA,TRBJ2-3,TRBV6-2/TRBV6-3,CASSRDSSRAQYF,TGTGCCAGCAGTCGAGACAGCTCGAGGGCGCAGTATTTT
many,NA,TRBJ1-2,TRBV7-9,CASSRRTYGYTF,TGTGCCAGCAGCCGCAGGACCTATGGCTACACCTTC
NA,NA,TRBJ2-2,TRBV6-5,CASSYSVTGELFF,TGTGCCAGCAGTTACTCAGTAACCGGGGAGCTGTTTTTT
NA,TRBD1,TRBJ1-2,TRBV7-8,CASSLVGTGVGYGYTF,TGTGCCAGCAGCTTAGTAGGGACAGGGGTAGGGTATGGCTACACCTTC
many,NA,TRBJ2-3,TRBV7-8,CASSFGGLGTDTQYF,TGTGCCAGCAGCTTCGGGGGGCTTGGTACAGATACGCAGTATTTT
few,NA,TRBJ2-5,TRBV12-3/TRBV12-4,CASASPETQYF,TGTGCCAGCGCATCCCCGGAGACCCAGTACTTC
NA,TRBD2,TRBJ2-3,TRBV4-3,CASSQDLPSGVARDTQYF,TGCGCCAGCAGCCAAGATCTCCCCAGCGGGGTGGCAAGAGATACGCAGTATTTT
few,NA,TRBJ1-2,TRBV6-5,CASSSLTPGSDGYTF,TGTGCCAGCAGCAGCTTGACCCCAGGGTCGGACGGCTACACCTTC
NA,NA,TRBJ1-1,TRBV2,CASSDEGGTEAFF,TGTGCCAGCAGTGATGAGGGAGGAACTGAAGCTTTCTTT
NA,NA,TRBJ1-6,TRBV6-2/TRBV6-3,CASSYPRNSPLHF,TGTGCCAGCAGTTACCCGAGAAATTCACCCCTCCACTTT
NA,NA,TRBJ2-1,TRBV3-1,CASSQAIYNEQFF,TGTGCCAGCAGCCAGGCCATTTACAATGAGCAGTTCTTC
NA,NA,TRBJ2-5,TRBV20-1,CSARGGPQETQYF,TGCAGTGCTAGGGGGGGGCCCCAAGAGACCCAGTACTTC
few,TRBD1,TRBJ1-3,TRBV7-3,CASSPTGGAGNTIYF,TGTGCCAGCAGCCCCACAGGGGGCGCGGGAAACACCATATATTTT
many,TRBD2,TRBJ2-7,TRBV5-1,CASSIQTRAGGRIYEQYF,TGCGCCAGCAGCATCCAAACCCGAGCGGGGGGGAGAATCTACGAGCAGTACTTC
few,NA,TRBJ2-5,TRBV6-5,CASSVSYQETQYF,TGTGCCAGCAGTGTCTCGTACCAAGAGACCCAGTACTTC
once,NA,TRBJ1-2,TRBV11-2,CASSSHPRGGRPYGYTF,TGTGCCAGCAGCTCCCACCCCCGCGGAGGGCGACCCTATGGCTACACCTTC
few,NA,TRBJ1-6,TRBV5-1,CASSFEGNSPLHF,TGCGCCAGCAGCTTTGAGGGGAATTCACCCCTCCACTTT